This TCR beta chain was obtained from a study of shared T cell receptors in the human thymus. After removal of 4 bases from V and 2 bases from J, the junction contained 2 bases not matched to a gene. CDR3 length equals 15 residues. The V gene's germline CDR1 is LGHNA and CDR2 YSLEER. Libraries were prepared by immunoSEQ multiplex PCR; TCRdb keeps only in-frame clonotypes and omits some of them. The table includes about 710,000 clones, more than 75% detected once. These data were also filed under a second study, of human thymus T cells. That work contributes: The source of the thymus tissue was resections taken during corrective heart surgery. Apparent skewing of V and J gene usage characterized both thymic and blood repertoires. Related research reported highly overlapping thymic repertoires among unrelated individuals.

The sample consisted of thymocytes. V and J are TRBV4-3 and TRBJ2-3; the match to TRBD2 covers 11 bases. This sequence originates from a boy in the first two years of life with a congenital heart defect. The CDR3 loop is CASSLTSGDTDTQYF. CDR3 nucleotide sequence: TGCGCCAGCAGCCTGACTAGCGGGGACACAGATACGCAGTATTTT.